Below, 30 T cell receptor beta chains from the same sample are listed, as sequenced in a study of cytomegalovirus exposure and HLA in healthy donors. Primers for the PCR totalled 60 Vbeta and 13 Jbeta. Clones were sequenced by immunoSEQ multiplex PCR, and TCRdb holds only the in-frame ones, with some missing. The table lists roughly 51,000 clones, 81% of them singletons. The material sequenced was PBMCs. The receptors shown here come from a boy between 10 and 17 years old in good health and CMV-seropositive.

This chain links TRBV15 with TRBJ2-6; no definite D call. There are 18 residues in the CDR3. Germline values: CDR1 LNHNV, CDR2 YYDKDF (reference sequence). Trimming left V 0 bases short and J 0 bases short, with 12 bases between. CDR3 nucleotides: TGTGCCACCAGCAGAGACAATTCAGGTACCTCTGGGGCCAACGTCCTGACTTTC. Its translation: CATSRDNSGTSGANVLTF. The variable domain in full, completed from reference TRBV15 and TRBJ2-6, reads DAMVIQNPRYQVTQFGKPVTLSCSQTLNHNVMYWYQQKSSQAPKLLFHYYDKDFNNEADTPDNFQSRRPNTSFCFLDIRSPGLGDTAMYLCATSRDNSGTSGANVLTFGAGSRLTVL.

V gene TRBV7-2 combines with J gene TRBJ2-7; no firm D call. The CDR3 totals 14 residues. Germline lookup yields CDR1 SGHTA and CDR2 FQGNSA. Trimming stripped 6 bases from V and 1 base from J, with 13 bases between. CDR3 in DNA: TGTGCCAGCAGTAATAGCCCTACTTCCTACGAGCAGTACTTC. It specifies CASSNSPTSYEQYF.

The chain employs TRBV5-1 and TRBJ2-5, with 9 nucleotides matching TRBD2. The germline V gene encodes CDR1 SGHRS and CDR2 YFSETQ. V shed 4 bases and J 3 bases; nucleotides not matched to a gene: 4. This CDR3 is 14 amino acids long. The DNA for the CDR3 is TGCGCCAGCAGCCTCCCTAGCGGGAAAGAGACCCAGTACTTC. Protein sequence: CASSLPSGKETQYF. Full variable domain (outside the CDR3, taken from reference TRBV5-1 and TRBJ2-5): KAGVTQTPRYLIKTRGQQVTLSCSPISGHRSVSWYQQTPGQGLQFLFEYFSETQRNKGNFPGRFSGRQFSNSRSEMNVSTLELGDSALYLCASSLPSGKETQYFGPGTRLLVL.

The chain links TRBV19 to TRBJ1-3; maybe TRBD1 (6 bases). V lost 3 bases to trimming and J lost 4 bases, with 25 bases between them. The germline V gene has CDR1 LNHDA and CDR2 SQIVND (reference sequence). The CDR3 totals 19 residues. This CDR3 reads CASSIPMNSGTHKGNTIYF. The DNA for the CDR3 is TGTGCCAGTAGTATTCCCATGAATTCCGGGACACATAAAGGAAACACCATATATTTT.

J is TRBJ1-5 and V is TRBV27; 9 bases line up with TRBD1. Germline V lookup: CDR1 MNHEY, CDR2 SMNVEV (reference sequence). Trimming at V came to 5 bases and at J to 0 bases, leaving 5 bases not matched to a gene. The CDR3 has 16 residues. CDR3 in amino acids: CASSALQGASNQPQHF. Written as DNA, the CDR3 is TGTGCCAGCAGTGCCTTACAGGGGGCTAGCAATCAGCCCCAGCATTTT.

The genes are TRBV5-6 and TRBJ2-5; 8 bases agree with TRBD2. Germline V gene lookup returns CDR1 SGHDT and CDR2 YYEEEE. V trimming: 5 bases; J trimming: 5 bases; junction bases outside the gene matches: 11. The CDR3 runs to 15 residues. CDR3 nucleotides: TGTGCCAGCAGTCAGACCGGGACTAGTGGGGAGACCCAGTACTTC. Its protein product is CASSQTGTSGETQYF.

This clone was counted a few times. The V gene is TRBV2, the J gene TRBJ1-6; 9 bases fit TRBD1. The CDR3 sequence is 14 residues long. CDR1 is SNHLY and CDR2 is FYNNEI in the germline V gene. V lost 7 bases, J lost 7 bases, and 5 bases stayed unmatched. CDR3 residues: CASIGTGNNSPLHF. Here the CDR3 DNA reads TGTGCCAGCATAGGGACAGGGAACAATTCACCCCTCCACTTT. The full variable domain, in which reference TRBV2 and TRBJ1-6 provide the parts outside the CDR3, is EPEVTQTPSHQVTQMGQEVILRCVPISNHLYFYWYRQILGQKVEFLVSFYNNEISEKSEIFDDQFSVERPDGSNFTLKIRSTKLEDSAMYFCASIGTGNNSPLHFGNGTRLTVT.

This clone was seen only a few times. The chain combines TRBV9 with TRBJ2-6, with 7 bases aligning to TRBD1. The CDR3 contains 18 residues. Germline CDR1 and CDR2: SGDLS and YYNGEE. J was trimmed by 0 bases and V by 3 bases; bases with no gene match: 9. The CDR3 protein is CASSADRELSSGANVLTF. CDR3 DNA: TGTGCCAGCAGCGCAGACAGGGAACTAAGCTCTGGGGCCAACGTCCTGACTTTC. Filled out from reference TRBV9 and TRBJ2-6, the complete variable domain reads DSGVTQTPKHLITATGQRVTLRCSPRSGDLSVYWYQQSLDQGLQFLIQYYNGEERAKGNILERFSAQQFPDLHSELNLSSLELGDSALYFCASSADRELSSGANVLTFGAGSRLTVL.

The chain couples TRBV25-1 to TRBJ1-6, with D possibly matching TRBD1 (5 bases). The germline V gene has CDR1 MGHDK and CDR2 SYGVNS. The CDR3 extends over 16 amino acids. The V end was cut by 8 bases, the J end by 10 bases, with 24 bases between. The CDR3 DNA follows: TGTGCCAGCGCCGAGTGGCTGAGCGGAGGGGAATCACCCCTCCACTTT. It codes for CASAEWLSGGESPLHF.

The chain recombines TRBV18 with TRBJ2-2; TRBD1 is a possible D gene (5 bases). V was pared by 3 bases and J by 6 bases, with 14 bases between. The CDR3 is made up of 15 amino acids. CDR1 is KGHSH and CDR2 is LQKENI in the germline V gene. The CDR3 DNA reads TGTGCCAGCTCACCCCGTCAGGGTATACCCGGGGAGCTGTTTTTT. It yields the protein CASSPRQGIPGELFF.

This sequence joins TRBV14 and TRBJ2-1, with 7 bases lining up with TRBD1. Germline CDR1 SGHDN, CDR2 FVKESK. The CDR3 is 16 amino acids. Trimming took 3 bases from V and 0 from J; bases not matched to a gene: 5. The DNA of the CDR3 is TGTGCCAGCAGCCACATGACAGGGAGCTCCTACAATGAGCAGTTCTTC. This sequence encodes CASSHMTGSSYNEQFF. The full variable domain, completed using reference TRBV14 and TRBJ2-1, is EAGVTQFPSHSVIEKGQTVTLRCDPISGHDNLYWYRRVMGKEIKFLLHFVKESKQDESGMPNNRFLAERTGGTYSTLKVQPAELEDSGVYFCASSHMTGSSYNEQFFGPGTRLTVL.

The rearrangement links TRBV25-1 to TRBJ1-2, with TRBD1 matching over 7 bases. The V gene end was trimmed by 3 bases and the J gene end by 8 bases; junction bases not matched to a gene: 12. The CDR3 consists of 15 residues. CDR1 is MGHDK, CDR2 SYGVNS, per germline. CDR3 amino acids: CASSEPKTTGYGYTF. DNA for the CDR3: TGTGCCAGCAGTGAGCCTAAAACGACAGGGTACGGCTACACCTTC.

The rearrangement links TRBV29-1 to TRBJ2-5; maybe TRBD1 (5 bases). Per germline, CDR1 SQVTM and CDR2 ANQGSEA. V lost 0 bases and J 10 bases, leaving 12 bases between the germline ends. This CDR3 has 12 amino acids. CDR3: CSVEEGSTGQYF. The CDR3 nucleotides are TGCAGCGTTGAAGAAGGGTCCACAGGCCAGTACTTC.

This sequence joins TRBV10-3 and TRBJ2-1; TRBD1 might be the D (6 bases). Germline loops: CDR1 ENHRY, CDR2 SYGVKD. Trimming pared 0 bases from V and 6 bases from J, leaving 15 bases between. The CDR3 has 16 amino acids. This CDR3 is CAISESVLDRFNEQFF. The DNA for the CDR3 is TGTGCCATCAGTGAGTCGGTGCTCGACAGGTTCAATGAGCAGTTCTTC.

The V gene is TRBV7-3, the J gene TRBJ2-1, with TRBD1 identical over 8 bases. V lost 8 bases to trimming and J lost 5 bases; unmatched junction nucleotides: 8. From germline, CDR1 is SGHTA and CDR2 FQGTGA. The CDR3 runs 14 residues. CDR3 in DNA: TGTGCCAGCCGTCCGACAGGGGTGGACAATGAGCAGTTCTTC. Amino acids: CASRPTGVDNEQFF.

V usage is TRBV25-1 and J usage is TRBJ1-1, with D perhaps matching TRBD1 (5 bases). V lost 3 bases to trimming and J lost 0 bases, with 14 bases between them. The CDR3 runs to 16 residues. Looked up from germline, CDR1 is MGHDK and CDR2 is SYGVNS. CDR3 sequence reads: CASSDGQGGLNTEAFF. In nucleotides, the CDR3 is TGTGCCAGCAGTGATGGGCAGGGTGGACTGAACACTGAAGCTTTCTTT.

This chain connects TRBV5-1 to TRBJ2-1, with D possibly being TRBD2 (5 bases). The CDR3 has 14 amino acids. Germline V CDR1 and CDR2: SGHRS, YFSETQ. Trimming cost V 1 base and J 4 bases, with 9 bases left between them. DNA of the CDR3: TGCGCCAGCAGCTTGAGTGGGGAGTACAATGAGCAGTTCTTC. Protein: CASSLSGEYNEQFF.

This chain links TRBV2 with TRBJ1-3, with a possible D match to TRBD1 (5 bases). V lost 7 bases to trimming and J lost 3 bases, with 10 bases between them. The CDR3 extends over 13 amino acids. The germline V gene encodes CDR1 SNHLY and CDR2 FYNNEI. Here the CDR3 reads CASTGGRGNTIYF. CDR3 sequence (DNA): TGTGCCAGCACGGGGGGACGTGGAAACACCATATATTTT.

The J gene is TRBJ1-1, the V gene TRBV5-4, with TRBD1 matching 8 bases. This CDR3 contains 12 residues. The V gene end was trimmed by 2 bases and the J gene end by 8 bases; junction bases not matched to a gene: 2. Germline lookup yields CDR1 SGHNT and CDR2 YYREEE (reference sequence). CDR3 amino acids: CASSFGDREAFF. CDR3 bases: TGTGCCAGCAGCTTTGGGGACAGGGAAGCTTTCTTT.

The CDR3 bases are TGTGCCACAGCAGAGGGTCGATCCGAAGCTTTCTTT. Encoded protein: CATAEGRSEAFF. The gene calls are TRBV2 and TRBJ1-1; no definite D call. This CDR3 has 12 residues. Germline assignment: CDR1 SNHLY and CDR2 FYNNEI. The V gene lost 10 bases and the J gene lost 8 bases, with 17 bases spanning the gap.

This chain joins TRBV5-6 and TRBJ1-1; tentatively, D is TRBD1 (5 bases). CDR3 size: 15 residues. Germline values: CDR1 SGHDT, CDR2 YYEEEE. V gave up 4 bases and J gave up 0 bases, with 13 bases separating them. The CDR3, as DNA: TGTGCCAGCAGCCCGGAGGGGTATTTGAACACTGAAGCTTTCTTT. This gives the protein CASSPEGYLNTEAFF.

The chain couples TRBV18 to TRBJ1-3; TRBD1 matches at 7 bases. From germline, CDR1 is KGHSH and CDR2 LQKENI. V lost 8 bases and J lost 4; bases outside the gene matches: 8. CDR3 size: 14 residues. CDR3 amino acids: CASRTGEEGNTIYF. The CDR3 DNA is TGTGCCAGCCGAACAGGGGAGGAAGGAAACACCATATATTTT.

The chain combines TRBV11-1 with TRBJ2-7; 12 nucleotides align to TRBD1. After removal of 1 base from V and 0 bases from J, the junction contained 7 bases not matched to a gene. The CDR3 contains 18 residues. CDR1 is SGHAT, CDR2 FQDESV, per germline (reference sequence). CDR3 sequence: CASSLEGTGGRSSYEQYF. In DNA, the CDR3 is TGTGCCAGCAGCTTAGAAGGGACAGGGGGCCGAAGCTCCTACGAGCAGTACTTC.

The chain is built from TRBV2 and TRBJ1-1; 7 nucleotides agree with TRBD1. J gave up 10 bases and V 11 bases, and 16 bases lay outside the gene matches. The length of the CDR3 is 13 residues. The germline CDR1 and CDR2 sequences are SNHLY and FYNNEI. The CDR3 region has the DNA TGTGCCGGCCGGACAGGAGGGACGTGGGGAGCTTTCTTT. It codes for CAGRTGGTWGAFF.

The chain employs TRBV6-8 and TRBJ1-2; no clear D. The germline V and J ends were trimmed by 7 bases and 5 bases, with 2 bases remaining between them. The CDR3 spans 9 residues. Germline V gives CDR1 MNHGY, CDR2 SAAAGT. The CDR3 DNA reads as TGTGCCAGCACATATGGCTACACCTTC. This encodes CASTYGYTF.

V usage is TRBV2 and J usage is TRBJ2-2; 7 positions match TRBD1. V was clipped by 10 bases and J by 3 bases; unmatched bases: 14. This CDR3 comprises 16 residues. Germline CDR1 reads SNHLY; CDR2 reads FYNNEI. CDR3 loop: CAIAAPSGTDTGELFF. The CDR3 DNA sequence: TGTGCCATCGCCGCCCCCTCCGGGACAGACACCGGGGAGCTGTTTTTT.

The rearrangement links TRBV12-5 to TRBJ2-2; 7 bases align to TRBD1. The germline gives CDR1 LGHNT, CDR2 FRNRAP. The CDR3 is 19 residues long. Trimming cost V 2 bases and J 3 bases; bases outside gene matches: 15. Here the CDR3 DNA reads TGTGCTAGTGGTTTGTCAACTAAATTCCGGGACAGTGACACCGGGGAGCTGTTTTTT. Protein: CASGLSTKFRDSDTGELFF.

The chain joins TRBV19 to TRBJ1-6; a possible D gene is TRBD1 (5 bases). Germline CDR1 reads LNHDA; CDR2 reads SQIVND (reference sequence). The CDR3 has 14 amino acids. Trimming took 6 bases from V and 4 from J, leaving 10 bases between them. The CDR3 region has the DNA TGTGCCAGTAGGGACACCGATTATAATTCACCCCTCCACTTT. Translation: CASRDTDYNSPLHF. The full variable domain, its missing parts supplied by reference TRBV19 and TRBJ1-6, is DGGITQSPKYLFRKEGQNVTLSCEQNLNHDAMYWYRQDPGQGLRLIYYSQIVNDFQKGDIAEGYSVSREKKESFPLTVTSAQKNPTAFYLCASRDTDYNSPLHFGNGTRLTVT.

The chain recombines TRBV27 with TRBJ2-2, with 7 bases matching TRBD1. The V gene end was trimmed by 5 bases and the J gene end by 0 bases; junction bases not matched to a gene: 6. CDR3 size: 16 residues. CDR1 and CDR2 from the germline V gene are MNHEY and SMNVEV (reference sequence). In DNA form, the CDR3 reads TGTGCCAGCAGTCCCGGACAGGCTCCGAACACCGGGGAGCTGTTTTTT. This sequence encodes CASSPGQAPNTGELFF.

The V and J genes are TRBV27 and TRBJ1-1, with a weak D call TRBD1 (6 bases). The CDR3 is 15 residues long. The germline CDR1 and CDR2 sequences are MNHEY and SMNVEV (reference sequence). The germline V and J ends were trimmed by 3 bases and 5 bases, with 16 bases remaining between them. This CDR3 is CASSLWGHRWTEAFF. The CDR3 coding sequence is TGTGCCAGCAGTTTGTGGGGGCATAGGTGGACTGAAGCTTTCTTT.